Shown below are 3 T cell receptor beta chains from a single sample sequenced in a study of T cell responses to AZD1222 COVID-19 vaccine. Sequenced by immunoSEQ multiplex PCR; TCRdb stores in-frame clones only, minus some. The data contain around 69,000 clones, 70% to 90% of them singletons. Here the sequenced sample was peripheral blood, taken on day 0 of AZD1222 vaccination. The source of these receptors is an adult in good health.

Here the CDR3 reads CASSRGGDNSPLHF. The CDR3 DNA reads TGCGCCAGCAGCCGAGGAGGCGATAATTCACCCCTCCACTTT. The chain carries TRBV5-1 and TRBJ1-6; D remains unclear. This CDR3 contains 14 residues. Germline V lookup: CDR1 SGHRS, CDR2 YFSETQ. V shed 4 bases and J shed 5 bases, with 10 bases lying between them.

The chain links TRBV5-6 to TRBJ2-5, with D uncertain. Germline lookup yields CDR1 SGHDT and CDR2 YYEEEE. The V gene lost 4 bases and the J gene lost 3 bases, with 13 bases spanning the gap. This CDR3 is 14 amino acids long. CDR3 protein: CASSLFSTKETQYF. CDR3 bases: TGTGCCAGCAGCCTATTTTCGACAAAAGAGACCCAGTACTTC.

The rearrangement links TRBV7-2 to TRBJ1-1; 8 bases match TRBD1. CDR3 length equals 14 residues. Looked up from germline, CDR1 is SGHTA and CDR2 is FQGNSA. J lost 4 bases, V lost 3 bases, and 4 bases had no gene match. CDR3 sequence (DNA): TGTGCCAGCAGCTTCGCCGGGACAGGCACTGAAGCTTTCTTT. It codes for CASSFAGTGTEAFF.